A selection of T cell receptor beta chains follows, all from one sample in a study of blood T cell repertoires in COVID-19. Measured with immunoSEQ multiplex PCR; TCRdb has only the in-frame clones, and not every one. This sample has 200,000 to 250,000 clones, with more than 70% found just once. The sequencing sample was made of PBMCs or T cells enriched from blood (not recorded which). All receptors come from a woman between 45 and 60 years old who had recovered from COVID-19. Each CDR3 is given with its conserved first and last residue. A D gene is named only where the DNA matches it firmly. Clone size is shown for a subset of rows, as once, few, many or a class of expanded clone.

V,D,size,J,DNA,CDR3
TRBV11-2,.,.,TRBJ2-1,TGTGCCAGCAGCCCTATGGTGGGGACTGCCTCCTACAATGAGCAGTTCTTC,CASSPMVGTASYNEQFF
TRBV9,TRBD2,.,TRBJ2-3,TGTGCCAGCAGCGTGACTAGCGGGACTAGCACAGATACGCAGTATTTT,CASSVTSGTSTDTQYF
TRBV10-1,TRBD1,.,TRBJ2-1,TGCGCCAGCAGCGCCGGGACAGGGCTGTACAATGAGCAGTTCTTC,CASSAGTGLYNEQFF
TRBV11-3,.,.,TRBJ2-7,TGTGCCAGCAGCTTAGATCGAAACGAGTACTACGAGCAGTACTTC,CASSLDRNEYYEQYF
TRBV7-8,.,.,TRBJ2-1,TGTGCCAGCAGCTTAGAAGTCCCGAGACAGTTCTTC,CASSLEVPRQFF
TRBV29-1,TRBD2,.,TRBJ2-5,TGCAGCGTGCGGGGACTAGCGGGGGGCCAAGAGACCCAGTACTTC,CSVRGLAGGQETQYF
TRBV10-1,TRBD2,.,TRBJ2-5,TGCGCCAGCAGTTCAAGCGGGGGAGGAGAGACCCAGTACTTC,CASSSSGGGETQYF
TRBV18,.,.,TRBJ2-7,TGTGCCAGCTCACTTCAGGGGTTGGGGAGTCGCTACGAGCAGTACTTC,CASSLQGLGSRYEQYF
TRBV3-1/TRBV3-2,.,.,TRBJ2-2,TGTGCCAGCAGCCAAGTCAGATCGAACACCGGGGAGCTGTTTTTT,CASSQVRSNTGELFF
TRBV7-8,TRBD1,.,TRBJ2-5,TGTGCCAGCAGCAAGACAGGGGCAGGACGGGAGACCCAGTACTTC,CASSKTGAGRETQYF
TRBV18,TRBD1,once,TRBJ1-1,TGTGCCAGCTCACGAGACAGGGGAAGGACTGAAGCTTTCTTT,CASSRDRGRTEAFF
TRBV5-6,.,.,TRBJ1-6,TGTGCCAGCAGCTTGCAAACAGGGATTTCACCCCTCCACTTT,CASSLQTGISPLHF
TRBV7-9,.,few,TRBJ1-3,TGTGCCAGCAGCTTAGGGCGAGCGCAGTCCGGCTCTGGAAACACCATATATTTT,CASSLGRAQSGSGNTIYF
TRBV27,.,.,TRBJ1-1,TGTGCCAGCAGTTCTATGTCCCCCCGGATGGGCATCATAGCTGAAGCTTTCTTT,CASSSMSPRMGIIAEAFF
TRBV15,.,.,TRBJ1-1,TGTGCCACCAGCAGAGATACTGGGGGGGCAGGTGAAGCTTTCTTT,CATSRDTGGAGEAFF
TRBV7-2,TRBD1,.,TRBJ2-3,TGTGCCAGCAGCCGGGACAGGGGGATCACAGATACGCAGTATTTT,CASSRDRGITDTQYF
TRBV11-2,TRBD2,.,TRBJ2-1,TGTGCCAGCAGCCCGAGACTAGCGGGAGTCAGGAATGAGCAGTTCTTC,CASSPRLAGVRNEQFF
TRBV29-1,.,few,TRBJ1-2,TGCAGCGTTGGGGAGAACTATGGCTACACCTTC,CSVGENYGYTF
TRBV19,TRBD2,.,TRBJ2-1,TGTGCCAGTAGGCTAGCGGGGGGTACCTACAATGAGCAGTTCTTC,CASRLAGGTYNEQFF
TRBV19,.,.,TRBJ2-5,TGTGCCAGTAGAACCCGGGGGCCGACGGGGGGAGAGACCCAGTACTTC,CASRTRGPTGGETQYF
TRBV29-1,.,few,TRBJ2-3,TGCAGCGTTCGGCGGGGTAGCACAGATACGCAGTATTTT,CSVRRGSTDTQYF
TRBV4-1,.,.,TRBJ1-1,TGCGCCAGCAGCGAAGCTATACAGGGTACGGCTTTCTTT,CASSEAIQGTAFF
TRBV21-1,.,.,TRBJ1-1,TGTGCCAGCAGCAACTACAGGGGGCGGGCTGAAGCTTTCTTT,CASSNYRGRAEAFF
TRBV5-1,TRBD1,.,TRBJ1-2,TGCGCCAGCAGCTTGGGTCCCCCGGTCGGGGACAGATATGGCTACACCTTC,CASSLGPPVGDRYGYTF
TRBV4-3,.,few,TRBJ2-5,TGCGCCAGCAGCCAAGGGGCCTTTTCTGGGACCCAGTACTTC,CASSQGAFSGTQYF
TRBV3-1/TRBV3-2,TRBD1,.,TRBJ1-1,TGTGCCAGCAGCCAAGATATGGGGACAGGGGGCTCTGAAGCTTTCTTT,CASSQDMGTGGSEAFF
TRBV9,TRBD1,.,TRBJ1-6,TGTGCCAGCAGTTCAACGGGACAGGGGGTTAATTCACCCCTCCACTTT,CASSSTGQGVNSPLHF
TRBV28,.,.,TRBJ2-4,TGTGCCAGCAGTCCGACTTGGTCAGGGACATTAAATATCTTACCCAAAAACATTCAGTACTTC,CASSPTWSGTLNILPKNIQYF
TRBV7-6,.,.,TRBJ1-1,TGTGCCAGCAGCTTAGAGCTCTGGCGGAAGAACACTGAAGCTTTCTTT,CASSLELWRKNTEAFF
TRBV19,.,.,TRBJ1-6,TGTGCCAGTAGCCCACAGGGCTCGAATTCACCCCTCCACTTT,CASSPQGSNSPLHF
TRBV4-2,.,.,TRBJ2-3,TGTGCCAGCAGCCAAGGTCCCCTATCTAGCACAGATACGCAGTATTTT,CASSQGPLSSTDTQYF
TRBV7-3,TRBD1,.,TRBJ2-3,TGTGCCAGCAGCCCAGACAGGGTAGGCACAGATACGCAGTATTTT,CASSPDRVGTDTQYF
TRBV4-1,.,.,TRBJ1-2,TGCGCCAGCAGCCAAGCAGTATGGTCCTATGGCTACACCTTC,CASSQAVWSYGYTF
TRBV28,.,once,TRBJ2-7,TGTGCCAGCAGTCCTCCGACACTTTCCTACGAGCAGTACTTC,CASSPPTLSYEQYF
TRBV7-2,.,.,TRBJ1-5,TGTGCCAGCAGCTTAACAGGGCTGGGCAATCAGCCCCAGCATTTT,CASSLTGLGNQPQHF
TRBV4-3,.,.,TRBJ1-6,TGCGCCAGCAGCTTACTGTCAGGGGACAATTCACCCCTCCACTTT,CASSLLSGDNSPLHF
TRBV4-2,TRBD2,.,TRBJ2-3,TGTGCCAGCAGCCATCCTGGGACTAGCAGCACAGATACGCAGTATTTT,CASSHPGTSSTDTQYF
TRBV18,TRBD2,.,TRBJ2-7,TGTGCCAGCTCACCACCGGCGGTTACGGGAGGGTCCTACGAGCAGTACTTC,CASSPPAVTGGSYEQYF
TRBV27,.,.,TRBJ2-3,TGTGCCAGCAGTTCGAGGGGCACAGATACGCAGTATTTT,CASSSRGTDTQYF
TRBV18,.,once,TRBJ2-3,TGTGCCAGCTCACGAGGTACTAGCACAGATACGCAGTATTTT,CASSRGTSTDTQYF
TRBV27,TRBD2,.,TRBJ2-7,TGTGCCAGCAGTTTAATGGCGCCGGGACTAGCGGGAGGTTCCACCTACGAGCAGTACTTC,CASSLMAPGLAGGSTYEQYF
TRBV6-5,TRBD1,.,TRBJ1-6,TGTGCCAGTAAGACAGGGGATAATTCACCCCTCCACTTT,CASKTGDNSPLHF
TRBV7-9,TRBD1,.,TRBJ1-4,TGTGCCAGCAGTCGCCAGGGGGCGAATGAAAAACTGTTTTTT,CASSRQGANEKLFF
TRBV27,TRBD2,.,TRBJ2-5,TGTGCCAGCAGTTTAGAGGGACTAGCGTCAGAGACCCAGTACTTC,CASSLEGLASETQYF
TRBV19,.,.,TRBJ2-6,TGTGCCAGTACCTTCTGGACTCGGGGGTGGGGTGGGGCCAACGTCCTGACTTTC,CASTFWTRGWGGANVLTF